Below are 17 T cell receptor gamma chains sequenced from a single sample in a study of γδ T cells in repeated Plasmodium falciparum infection. TCRdb re-called the multiplex PCR reads via CATT. The table shows about 26,000 gamma-chain clones, with 2.5% to 3.5% occurring only once. Vgamma9/Vdelta2+ and Vdelta2-negative gammadelta T cells were flow-sorted from PBMC for bulk sequencing. Sequencing input: gamma-delta T cells from blood. The receptors were gathered from a pool of human donors (malaria-infected and uninfected, not separated).

This clone was seen only a few times. TCRdb's listed protein matches a much larger clone and diverges from this DNA's translation at residue 10, likely through a read error; the protein shown comes from the DNA. V is TRGV9 and J is TRGJ1 or TRGJ2. Matching the DNA to germline supplied the J gene, which TCRdb does not give. The CDR3 extends over 14 amino acids. The germline CDR1 and CDR2 sequences are GITISATS and ISYDGTV (reference sequence). CDR3 loop: CALWETQDYCKKLF. The CDR3 bases are TGTGCCTTGTGGGAGACCCAGGATTATTGTAAGAAACTCTTT.

Only a few counts were recorded for this clone. A read error likely explains why the TCRdb protein, taken from a much larger clone, differs from this DNA's translation at residue 8; the protein shown is translated from the DNA. The chain carries TRGV9 and TRGJ1 or TRGJ2. Here the J gene was assigned by germline matching of the DNA, as TCRdb has none. V lost 5 bases to trimming and J lost 11 bases; unmatched junction nucleotides: 9. Germline V gene sequence: CDR1 GITISATS, CDR2 ISYDGTV (reference sequence). The CDR3 extends over 11 amino acids. As DNA, the CDR3 is TGTGCCTTGTGGGCCCGGTGTGAGAAACTCTTT. Protein sequence: CALWARCEKLF.

This clone has at least ten counts. One base separates it from a far larger clone, so it is likely a read error. Other DNA sequences in the same sample also yield this CDR3. CDR3 coding DNA: TGTGCCACCTGGGATGACAATTATTACAAGAAACTCTTT. Amino acids: CATWDDNYYKKLF. V usage is TRGV8 and J usage is TRGJ1 or TRGJ2. TCRdb lists no J gene, so it was determined here by aligning the DNA to germline. The CDR3 is made up of 13 amino acids. Germline CDR1 and CDR2: VENAVY and YDSYNSRV.

This clone came up many times. There is no J gene call, but TRGV3 is given as the V gene. Germline V gene data show CDR1 as VTNTFY and CDR2 as YDVSTARD (reference sequence). The CDR3 has 13 amino acids. The CDR3: CATWDPYAEKKLF. The CDR3 coding sequence is TGTGCCACCTGGGACCCCTATGCGGAGAAAAAACTCTTT.

Regarding this clone: TCRdb shows a much larger clone's protein in place of this DNA's translation, and the two differ at residue 12, likely through a read error; the protein shown is translated from the DNA. The chain links TRGV3 to TRGJ1 or TRGJ2. TCRdb lists no J gene, so it was determined here by aligning the DNA to germline. Germline V gene data show CDR1 as VTNTFY and CDR2 as YDVSTARD (reference sequence). This CDR3 spans 15 amino acids. CDR3 in DNA: TGTGCCACCTGGGACGTAGGCCCCCCTTATTATAGGAAACTCTTT. Translating gives CATWDVGPPYYRKLF.

This clone was seen a few times. The mismatch at residue 3 between this DNA's translation and the TCRdb protein of a much larger clone likely reflects a read error; the protein shown is translated from the DNA. The chain employs TRGV9 and TRGJP2. TCRdb is silent on the J gene; assignment here came from matching the DNA to germline. This CDR3 has 15 amino acids. CDR1 and CDR2 from the germline V gene are GITISATS and ISYDGTV (reference sequence). The CDR3 nucleotides are TGTGCCTCGTGGGAGGTGAAAGTGTCTGATTGGATCAAGACGTTT. It yields the protein CASWEVKVSDWIKTF.

The chain joins TRGV3 to TRGJ1 or TRGJ2. The J gene comes from matching the DNA to germline here; TCRdb lacks it. The CDR3 extends over 15 amino acids. CDR1 VTNTFY and CDR2 YDVSTARD come from the germline V gene (reference sequence). The junction had 13 bases not matched to a gene; V was cut back by 0 bases and J by 8 bases. The CDR3 reads CATWDRRQGYHKKLF. The CDR3 bases are TGTGCCACCTGGGACAGGCGTCAGGGGTATCATAAGAAACTCTTT.

With respect to this clone: TCRdb's listed protein matches a much larger clone and diverges from this DNA's translation at residue 10, likely through a read error; the protein shown comes from the DNA. The chain carries TRGV9 and TRGJP. As TCRdb names no J gene, one was assigned here on the basis of a DNA match to germline. This CDR3 comprises 18 residues. Germline-derived CDR1 and CDR2 are GITISATS and ISYDGTV (reference sequence). The V segment lost 1 base and the J segment 8 bases; nucleotides outside the gene matches: 11. CDR3 amino acids: CALWEVHPQKLGKKIKVF. CDR3 bases: TGTGCCTTGTGGGAGGTTCATCCTCAAAAGTTGGGCAAAAAAATCAAGGTATTT.

This clone occurred many times. The amino acid sequence in TCRdb belongs to a much larger clone and departs from this DNA's translation at residue 3, likely a sequencing read error; the sequence shown is translated from the DNA. This chain uses TRGV9 with TRGJ1 or TRGJ2. As TCRdb names no J gene, one was assigned here on the basis of a DNA match to germline. This CDR3 has 15 residues. The germline gives CDR1 GITISATS, CDR2 ISYDGTV (reference sequence). CDR3 sequence reads: CASWEARENYYKKLF. Here the CDR3 DNA reads TGTGCCTCGTGGGAGGCCCGGGAGAATTATTATAAGAAACTCTTT.

This clone was seen a handful of times. A far larger clone is off by one base, so a read error is likely. The same CDR3 also results from other DNA sequences found in this sample. V and J are TRGV2 and TRGJP1. TCRdb leaves out the J gene; it was filled in here by matching the DNA to germline. This CDR3 contains 18 residues. Germline V gene data show CDR1 as EGSNGY and CDR2 as YDSYNSKV. CDR3 coding DNA: TGTGCCACCTCCCAGATGGCTCTTAAATATACCACAGGTTGGTTCAAGATATTT. Amino acid sequence: CATSQMALKYTTGWFKIF.

Concerning this clone itself: TCRdb's protein, taken from a much larger clone, differs from this DNA's translation at residue 9, likely owing to a read error; the protein displayed comes from the DNA. The V gene call is TRGV3, and the J gene call is absent. CDR1 and CDR2 (germline): VTNTFY, YDVSTARD (reference sequence). CDR3 length: 11 residues. The CDR3 region has the DNA TGTGCCACCTGGGACAGGCGTTGCAGACTCTTT. Translation: CATWDRRCRLF.

This clone was picked up many times. A read error is the likely source, as a far larger clone sits one nucleotide away. Different DNA sequences within this sample yield the same CDR3. J is TRGJ1 or TRGJ2 and V is TRGV8. The CDR3 covers 12 residues. The germline V gene encodes CDR1 VENAVY and CDR2 YDSYNSRV. The CDR3 sequence: CATWDRPWKKLF. The CDR3 DNA reads TGTGCTACCTGGGATAGGCCGTGGAAGAAACTCTTT.

This clone has a count of ten or more. With a far larger clone one base away, a read error is the likely cause. Additional DNA sequences in this sample encode the identical CDR3. V is TRGV9 and J is TRGJ1 or TRGJ2. The J gene, not given by TCRdb, was assigned here from a germline match of the nucleotide sequence. J gave up 7 bases and V 1 base, and 4 bases lay outside the gene matches. The germline V gene encodes CDR1 GITISATS and CDR2 ISYDGTV (reference sequence). The CDR3 is 12 amino acids. The CDR3 DNA sequence: TGTGCCTTGTGGGAGGTCTCATATAAGAAACTCTTT. This translates into CALWEVSYKKLF.

Ten or more counts support this clone. One base separates it from a far larger clone, so it is likely a read error. The sample has other DNA sequences that encode this CDR3 too. V is TRGV3 and J is TRGJ1 or TRGJ2. The germline V gene encodes CDR1 VTNTFY and CDR2 YDVSTARD (reference sequence). This CDR3 is built from 12 residues. The CDR3 protein is CATWDTYYKKLF. The CDR3 DNA sequence: TGTGCCACCTGGGATACTTATTACAAGAAACTCTTT.

Of note for this clone: This sequence is one base from a far larger clone and is likely a read error. Other DNA sequences in the same sample also yield this CDR3. The chain combines TRGV4 with TRGJ1 or TRGJ2. The J gene, left out of TCRdb, was set here by checking the DNA against germline. CDR1 and CDR2 (germline): EGSTGY, YDSYTSSV. CDR3 length: 15 amino acids. V gave up 3 bases and J gave up 5 bases; unmatched junction bases: 13. CDR3 sequence: CATWDYAAGDYKKLF. The CDR3 region has the DNA TGTGCCACCTGGGATTACGCTGCCGGGGATTATAAGAAACTCTTT.

Remarks on this clone: This may be a read error, as it is one base from a much larger clone. The chain couples TRGV2 to TRGJ1 or TRGJ2. The J segment lost 15 bases and the V segment lost 1 base, leaving 6 bases of the junction unmatched. Germline V lookup: CDR1 EGSNGY, CDR2 YDSYNSKV. This CDR3 has 10 residues. The CDR3 reads CATWDGGRLF. The CDR3 nucleotides are TGTGCCACCTGGGACGGTGGGAGACTCTTT.

In this sample, this clone turned up a few times. TCRdb shows a much larger clone's protein in place of this DNA's translation, and the two differ at residue 12, likely through a read error; the protein shown is translated from the DNA. The CDR3 protein is CALWEVHYGLGSYYKKLF. As DNA, the CDR3 is TGTGCCTTGTGGGAGGTGCACTATGGACTAGGGAGTTATTATAAGAAACTCTTT. V and J are TRGV9 and TRGJ1 or TRGJ2. Matching the DNA to germline supplied the J gene, which TCRdb does not give. V lost 0 bases and J lost 3; bases outside the gene matches: 17. Germline V CDR1 and CDR2: GITISATS, ISYDGTV (reference sequence). The CDR3 is made up of 18 amino acids.